A selection of T cell receptor beta chains follows, all from one sample in a study of shared clonotypes between healthy human individuals. Clones were read by immunoSEQ multiplex PCR, and TCRdb kept only the in-frame ones, dropping some. The sample carries roughly 1.4 million clones, roughly 98.5% recorded once. Sample: naive CD4+ T cells sorted from blood. The source of these receptors is a young man in good health. Each CDR3 is given with its conserved first and last residue. The D gene is left open where the match is weak.

>TRBD2|TRBV5-6|TRBJ2-1
TGTGCCAGCACCATCGGAGCGGGAGGTTTGGAGCAGTTCTTC
CASTIGAGGLEQFF
>TRBD1|TRBV19|TRBJ1-2
TGTGCCAGTAGTATCCGCGCTACCGGGACAGGGGGCTATGGCTACACCTTC
CASSIRATGTGGYGYTF
>-|TRBV18|TRBJ2-2
TGTGCCAGCTCACCACGCTGGACAGCCATGAACACCGGGGAGCTGTTTTTT
CASSPRWTAMNTGELFF
>TRBD2|TRBV28|TRBJ2-2
TGTGCCAGCAGTTTAGGACTAGCGGGAGGGCTGGGGAACACCGGGGAGCTGTTTTTT
CASSLGLAGGLGNTGELFF
>TRBD1|TRBV18|TRBJ2-1
TGTGCCAGCTCTCGCCTTGGACAGGGGGGAGACAATGAGCAGTTCTTC
CASSRLGQGGDNEQFF
>TRBD1|TRBV4-3|TRBJ1-2
TGCGCCAGCAGCCTAACTACCGGGACAGGGCATTACGGCTACACCTTC
CASSLTTGTGHYGYTF
>-|TRBV9|TRBJ2-7
TGTGCCAGCAGCCTCCGCGAGGATTGGATGGACTACGAGCAGTACTTC
CASSLREDWMDYEQYF
>-|TRBV4-1|TRBJ2-5
TGCGCCAGCAGCCAATCCCCAACCGAAGAGACCCAGTACTTC
CASSQSPTEETQYF
>TRBD2|TRBV5-1|TRBJ2-5
TGCGCCAGCAGCTTGGGGGGACTAGGTGGGGAGACCCAGTACTTC
CASSLGGLGGETQYF
>TRBD1|TRBV5-1|TRBJ2-1
TGCGCCAGCTCAGCAGCAGGGGGCCAAAATGAGCAGTTCTTC
CASSAAGGQNEQFF
>-|TRBV6-1|TRBJ2-5
TGTGCCAGCAGTGAAATCCTTCGAGTGACCCAGTACTTC
CASSEILRVTQYF
>-|TRBV6-6|TRBJ1-5
TGTGCCAGCAGTCAACTACAGGGTATGGGCAATCAGCCCCAGCATTTT
CASSQLQGMGNQPQHF
>-|TRBV10-3|TRBJ2-1
TGTGCCATCGCCGAAACAAATGAGCAGTTCTTC
CAIAETNEQFF
>-|TRBV6-6|TRBJ2-1
TGTGCCAGCACCCTTTCCGACGGTGAGCAGTTCTTC
CASTLSDGEQFF
>-|TRBV6-5|TRBJ1-5
TGTGCCAGCAGTTACCAGCTTAATCAGCCCCAGCATTTT
CASSYQLNQPQHF
>TRBD2|TRBV9|TRBJ2-2
TGTGCCAGCAGAACTAGCGGAAACACCGGGGAGCTGTTTTTT
CASRTSGNTGELFF
>-|TRBV10-2|TRBJ1-3
TGCGCCAGCAGTGACAACAGGCCCCAAGCGGGAAACACCATATATTTT
CASSDNRPQAGNTIYF
>-|TRBV4-1|TRBJ2-1
TGCGCCAGCAGCCAAATTCTCGGCCTCTGGGACAATGAGCAGTTCTTC
CASSQILGLWDNEQFF
>TRBD1|TRBV7-7|TRBJ1-1
TGTGCTAGCAGTGCGGACAGGGACACTGAAGCTTTCTTT
CASSADRDTEAFF
>TRBD1|TRBV5-4|TRBJ2-5
TGTGCCAGCAGCCAGGGACAGGGAAGGGAGACCCAGTACTTC
CASSQGQGRETQYF
>-|TRBV28|TRBJ1-2
TGTGCCAGCAGATATGGTGGGAATGGCTACACCTTC
CASRYGGNGYTF
>TRBD1|TRBV4-3|TRBJ2-5
TGCGCCAGCAGCCAAGACAGGGGGTTCGGGACCCAGTACTTC
CASSQDRGFGTQYF